This TCR beta chain was profiled in a study of beta chain features in type 1 diabetes. Whole-study context: Sorted cells numbering approximately 110,000,000 were examined across all samples. Regarding the study as a whole: In all four CD4+ subsets, TCRB CDR3 length was significantly, moderately reduced in type 1 diabetes.

As for this clone: Its matching antigen is unknown.

Of the isolated RNA, all was reverse transcribed, and so the sequenced material was expressed TCRB transcripts. Sequencing used immunoSEQ multiplex PCR; TCRdb keeps in-frame clones, though not all of them. Of more than 550,000 clones in the sample, around 15% were seen once. Each sorted fraction was over 95% pure. The source of this sequence is a man younger than 35 with type 1 diabetes. Material for sequencing was naive CD4+ T cells from blood.

The CDR3 nucleotides read TGTGCCAGCAGCTTAGCGGGGGGCGCGGGCACTGAAGCTTTCTTT. Translated, it gives CASSLAGGAGTEAFF. The rearrangement joins TRBV7-6 to TRBJ1-1; weak D call: TRBD1 (6 bases). V was shortened by 0 bases and J by 4 bases, with 12 bases between the two germline ends. This CDR3 contains 15 residues. Germline loops: CDR1 SGHVS, CDR2 FNYEAQ.